This TCR beta chain was recorded in a study of T cell repertoires in aging, cancer and after chemotherapy. On the study more broadly: Over several months to years, re-sampled healthy donor repertoires clearly shared clones.

TRB rearrangements spanning V, D and J were amplified using mixed TRB-A/B primers. Each CDR3 protein gets one entry after TCRdb re-called the multiplex PCR reads with MiXCR. This table has about 5,300 distinct CDR3 sequences, 26% appearing once. This clonotype is labeled as medium-sized. The antigen remains unidentified. The V and J ends lost 2 bases and 7 bases, in that order; junction bases with no gene match: 22. Looked up from germline, CDR1 is MNHEY and CDR2 is SVGAGI. This CDR3 region has 20 residues. Study-level results: In cancer patients, declining TCR diversity with age involved lost richness and lost evenness. Across the chemotherapy interval, each cancer cohort showed higher median generation probability, suggesting thymic rebound.

Amplification of TCR beta used genomic DNA extracted from peripheral blood. This sequence originates from a human donor in good health. V usage is TRBV6-5 and J usage is TRBJ2-1; 8 positions match TRBD2. Sequencing input: blood. The DNA for the CDR3 is TGTGCCAGCAGTTACGAATATGACCCGACCATAGCGGGGACGGCTAATGAGCAGTTCTTC. It translates to CASSYEYDPTIAGTANEQFF.